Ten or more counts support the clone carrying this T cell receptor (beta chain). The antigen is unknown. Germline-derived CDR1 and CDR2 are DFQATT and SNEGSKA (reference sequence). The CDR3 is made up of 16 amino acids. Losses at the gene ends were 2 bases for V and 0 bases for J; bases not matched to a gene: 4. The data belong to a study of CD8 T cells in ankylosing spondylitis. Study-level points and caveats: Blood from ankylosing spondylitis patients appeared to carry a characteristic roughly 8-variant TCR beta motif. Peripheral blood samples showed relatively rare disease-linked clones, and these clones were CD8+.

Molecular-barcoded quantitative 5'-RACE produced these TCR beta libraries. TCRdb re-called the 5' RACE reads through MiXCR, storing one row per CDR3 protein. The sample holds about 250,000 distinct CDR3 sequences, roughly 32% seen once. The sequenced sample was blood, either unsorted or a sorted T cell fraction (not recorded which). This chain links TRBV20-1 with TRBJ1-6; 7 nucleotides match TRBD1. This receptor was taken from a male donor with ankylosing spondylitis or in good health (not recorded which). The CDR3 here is CSARKQGSSYNSPLHF. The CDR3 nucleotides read TGCAGTGCTAGAAAACAGGGGAGCTCCTATAATTCACCCCTCCACTTT.